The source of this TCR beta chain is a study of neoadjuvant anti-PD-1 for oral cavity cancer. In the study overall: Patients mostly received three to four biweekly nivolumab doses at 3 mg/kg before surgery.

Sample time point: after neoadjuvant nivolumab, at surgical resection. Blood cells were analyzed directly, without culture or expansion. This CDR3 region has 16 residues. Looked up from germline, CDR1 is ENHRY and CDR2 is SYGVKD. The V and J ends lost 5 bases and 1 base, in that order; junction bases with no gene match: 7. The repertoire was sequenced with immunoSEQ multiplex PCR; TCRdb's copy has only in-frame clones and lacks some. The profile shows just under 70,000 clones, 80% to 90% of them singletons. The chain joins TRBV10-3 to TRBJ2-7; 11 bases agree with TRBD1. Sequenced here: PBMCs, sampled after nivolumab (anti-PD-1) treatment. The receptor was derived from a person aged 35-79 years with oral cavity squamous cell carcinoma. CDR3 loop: CAISSPGTGGSYEQYF. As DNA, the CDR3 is TGTGCCATCAGTTCACCCGGGACAGGGGGGTCCTACGAGCAGTACTTC.